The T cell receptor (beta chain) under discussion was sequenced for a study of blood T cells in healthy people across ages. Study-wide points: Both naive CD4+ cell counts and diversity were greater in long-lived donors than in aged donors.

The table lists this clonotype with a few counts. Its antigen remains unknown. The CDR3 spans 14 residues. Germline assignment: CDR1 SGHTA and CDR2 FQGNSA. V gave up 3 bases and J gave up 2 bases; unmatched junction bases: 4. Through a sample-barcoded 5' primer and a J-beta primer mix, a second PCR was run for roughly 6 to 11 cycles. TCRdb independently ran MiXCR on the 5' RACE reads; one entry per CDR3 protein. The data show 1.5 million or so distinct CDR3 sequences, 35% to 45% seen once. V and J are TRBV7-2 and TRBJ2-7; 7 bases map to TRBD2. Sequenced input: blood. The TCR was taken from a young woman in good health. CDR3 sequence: CASSFGLGAYEQYF. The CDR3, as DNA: TGTGCCAGCAGCTTCGGACTAGGGGCCTACGAGCAGTACTTC.